Here is one T cell receptor (beta chain) with its context. The antigen it binds to is not known. Within one base of it there is no much larger clone, and no base qualities were kept. The entry originates in a study of blood T cell repertoires in COVID-19 (dated by TCRdb to 2019 to 2021). Notes on the research overall: Samples covering the acute and convalescent phases of COVID-19 were provided by collaborators in the United States, Italy and Spain. The material from the prospective study consisted of cDNA or gDNA derived from T cells, B-cell-depleted T cells, or PBMCs. Subjects who had been exposed to COVID-19, were actively infected with it, or had recovered from it provided the deeply sampled blood TCRbeta repertoires that made up the dataset. The repertoires were released in a freely available public database meant as a resource for research on the immune response to SARS-CoV-2. Samples were obtained from the ongoing ImmuneRACE study (first 160 participants) and from over 1,000 subjects provided by 6 global collaborators. The sample metadata nearly always contained a de-identified subject ID, COVID-19 status, age in years and sex. Where HLA class I and class II types were available, the types were taken from metadata supplied by the sample provider, not from assay-based typing. The paper's findings and limits, for the study overall: The amount of clinical and demographic metadata varied by source and participant and was provided uncurated.

The collaborating institutions used their own protocols to collect whole blood in K2EDTA tubes. For TCRbeta analysis, collaborators shipped samples as frozen whole blood, isolated PBMCs, or DNA extracted from either of those sample types. TCRbeta CDR3 regions were amplified from genomic DNA using the immunoSEQ Assay, a bias-controlled multiplex PCR. On the authors' methods: The number of nucleated cells in each sample was estimated from the amplification of reference gene primers within the assay. To quantify the absolute abundance of each unique TCRbeta CDR3 rearrangement, sequence reads were collapsed and filtered. For each sample, productive Simpson clonality was calculated by taking the square root of Simpson's diversity index across productive rearrangements. TCRdb's version of the immuneACCESS table is confined to in-frame rearrangements and falls short of the full clone set. An unresolved V gene accounts for under half of the shortfall where checked; the remainder is of unknown origin. The DNA was the basis for D and trimming; V, J and clone size are from that table. The sample table holds about 23,000 clones, of which about 93% were seen once. 15% to 20% of the sample lies in the top ten.

The receptor was derived from a human donor in a cohort sampled during active COVID-19. The specimen sequenced was peripheral blood.

The DNA sequence reads TGTGCCAGCAGTCCCACAGAGAACACTGAAGCTTTCTTT. Its protein reads: CASSPTENTEAFF. This sequence uses TRBV9 and TRBJ1-1, with the identity of the D gene unclear. From cysteine to phenylalanine, the CDR3 is 13 amino acids long. Only the CDR3 DNA is retained, 39 bases long and in frame from the first base. CDR1 SGDLS and CDR2 YYNGEE were looked up in the germline V gene. The V and J ends are trimmed by 5 bases and 1 base, leaving 9 bases between them.